The clone carrying this T cell receptor (beta chain) showed up just a few times. TCRdb re-called the PCR reads through MiXCR, storing one row per CDR3 protein. The sample has 9,200 or so distinct CDR3 sequences, 45% to 55% seen once. This record belongs to a study of CD4 and CD8 cells across lung adenocarcinoma regions. V gave up 6 bases and J gave up 6 bases; unmatched junction bases: 9. CDR3 length equals 14 residues. Germline V lookup: CDR1 DFQATT, CDR2 SNEGSKA (reference sequence). Localized lung adenocarcinoma, a non-small cell lung cancer, affected the donors. The chain employs TRBV20-1 and TRBJ2-1; 9 bases agree with TRBD1. Sequences were obtained from CD8+ T cells from the margin of a lung tumor. The receptor comes from a female donor with lung adenocarcinoma. The CD4 and CD8 labels of this study may be unreliable. The chain's CDR3 is CSARGTGRANEQFF. CDR3 DNA: TGCAGTGCCCGCGGGACAGGGAGGGCCAATGAGCAGTTCTTC.